This TCR beta chain was retrieved from a study of blood T cell repertoires in COVID-19. The wider study: Donors in the United States, Italy and Spain gave samples during acute or convalescent COVID-19. In each case, the material was cDNA or gDNA derived from T cells, B-cell-depleted T cells, or PBMCs.

The CDR3 contains 12 residues. Per the germline V gene, CDR1 is PRHDT and CDR2 is FYEKMQ (reference sequence). Trimming stripped 5 bases from V and 5 bases from J, with 8 bases between. How the authors handled the data: Amplified reference gene primers provided the basis for estimating nucleated cell counts. Libraries were prepared by immunoSEQ multiplex PCR; TCRdb keeps only in-frame clonotypes and omits some of them. D and trimming come from the DNA, and the V and J calls and clone size come from that table. The table has about 160,000 clones, roughly 90% seen once. Seattle enrolled patients during active infection and tracked them longitudinally.

Sequencing input: peripheral blood. The gene calls are TRBV13 and TRBJ2-3; unclear D gene. The TCR was taken from a man aged 25 to 40 with COVID-19, enrolled during active disease. This chain's CDR3 is CASSTRGDTQYF. The CDR3 DNA reads TGTGCCAGCAGCACCCGAGGAGATACGCAGTATTTT.